Listed here are 2 T cell receptor beta chains from one sample, sequenced in a study of cytotoxic CD8 clonotypes in ibrutinib-treated CLL (dated by TCRdb to the early 2020s). Per the publication, the time point label means: around 25 months on ibrutinib. To prepare the library, the immunoSEQ multiplex PCR assay was applied. The table comes from immuneACCESS by way of TCRdb, which keeps in-frame sequences with V and J called. Part of the clones is missing from these tables; in studies checked, under half for an unresolved V gene and the rest for unknown reasons. Present in this sample are fewer than 150,000 clones, around 80% of which were seen just once. The biggest ten clones account for less than 4% of the sample. Here the sequenced sample was PBMCs, taken after 24 months of ibrutinib treatment. Receptors originate from a human donor with chronic lymphocytic leukemia.

This chain connects TRBV29-1 to TRBJ2-3; possible D gene TRBD2, 5 bases. The germline V gene has CDR1 SQVTM and CDR2 ANQGSEA. CDR3 length: 15 amino acids. Trimming cost V 7 bases and J 3 bases, with 20 bases left between them. The CDR3 DNA follows: TGCAGCGCCCTTCCCAGTGGTAGCGCGACAGATACGCAGTATTTT. It specifies CSALPSGSATDTQYF.

Only a few counts were recorded for this clone. The rearrangement uses TRBV27 and TRBJ2-1; perhaps TRBD2 as D (6 bases). Looked up from germline, CDR1 is MNHEY and CDR2 is SMNVEV (reference sequence). This CDR3 has 14 amino acids. Deletions cut 3 bases from V and 5 bases from J, with 11 bases between. CDR3 loop: CASSLRGPDNEQFF. CDR3 coding DNA: TGTGCCAGCAGTTTGCGGGGTCCCGACAATGAGCAGTTCTTC.